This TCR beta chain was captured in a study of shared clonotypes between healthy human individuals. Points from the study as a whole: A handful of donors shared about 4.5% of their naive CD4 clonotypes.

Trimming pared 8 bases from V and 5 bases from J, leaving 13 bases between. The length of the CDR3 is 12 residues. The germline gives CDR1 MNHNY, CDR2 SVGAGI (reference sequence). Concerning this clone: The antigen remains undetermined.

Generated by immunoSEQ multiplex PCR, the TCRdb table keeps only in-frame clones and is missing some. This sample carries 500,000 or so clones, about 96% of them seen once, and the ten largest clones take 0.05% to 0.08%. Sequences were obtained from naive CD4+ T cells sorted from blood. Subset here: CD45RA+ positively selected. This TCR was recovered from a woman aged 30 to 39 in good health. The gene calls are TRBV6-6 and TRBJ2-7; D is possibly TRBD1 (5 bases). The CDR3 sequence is CASQTRGHEQYF. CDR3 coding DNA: TGTGCCAGCCAAACAAGGGGCCACGAGCAGTACTTC.